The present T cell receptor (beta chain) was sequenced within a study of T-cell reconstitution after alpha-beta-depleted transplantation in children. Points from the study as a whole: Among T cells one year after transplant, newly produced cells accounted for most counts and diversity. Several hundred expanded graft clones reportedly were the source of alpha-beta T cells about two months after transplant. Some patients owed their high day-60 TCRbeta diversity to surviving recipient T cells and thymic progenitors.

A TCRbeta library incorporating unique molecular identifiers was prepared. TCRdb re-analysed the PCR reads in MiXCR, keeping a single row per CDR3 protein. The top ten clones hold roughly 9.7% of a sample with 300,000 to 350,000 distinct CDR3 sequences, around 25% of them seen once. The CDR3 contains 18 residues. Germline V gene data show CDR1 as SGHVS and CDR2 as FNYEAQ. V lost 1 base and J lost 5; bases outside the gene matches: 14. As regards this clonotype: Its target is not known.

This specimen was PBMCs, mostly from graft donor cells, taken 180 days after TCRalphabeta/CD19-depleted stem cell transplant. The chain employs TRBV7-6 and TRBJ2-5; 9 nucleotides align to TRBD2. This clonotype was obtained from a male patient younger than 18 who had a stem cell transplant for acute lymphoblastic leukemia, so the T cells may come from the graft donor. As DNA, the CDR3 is TGTGCCAGCAGCTTAGTTGGGGTGCGGGAGGGCCCTCGGGAGACCCAGTACTTC. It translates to CASSLVGVREGPRETQYF.